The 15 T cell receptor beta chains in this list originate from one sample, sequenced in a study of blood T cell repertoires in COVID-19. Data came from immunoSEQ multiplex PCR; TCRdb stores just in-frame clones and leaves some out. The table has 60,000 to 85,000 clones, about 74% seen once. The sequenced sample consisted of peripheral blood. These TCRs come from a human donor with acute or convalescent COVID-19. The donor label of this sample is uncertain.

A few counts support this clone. The CDR3 DNA reads TGTGCCTGGAGCGGGAGGACAGGGGGAGCTAACTATGGCTACACCTTC. Protein: CAWSGRTGGANYGYTF. The chain is built from TRBV30 and TRBJ1-2; TRBD1 matches at 10 bases. The V gene's germline CDR1 is GTSNPN and CDR2 SVGIG (reference sequence). V trimming: 3 bases; J trimming: 0 bases; junction bases outside the gene matches: 7. CDR3 length: 16 residues.

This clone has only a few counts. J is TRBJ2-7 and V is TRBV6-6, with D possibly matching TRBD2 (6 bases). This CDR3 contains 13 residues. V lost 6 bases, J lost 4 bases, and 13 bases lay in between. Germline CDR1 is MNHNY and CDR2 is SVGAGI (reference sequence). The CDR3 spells CASSAYAGYEQYF. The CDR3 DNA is TGTGCCAGCAGCGCTTATGCGGGGTACGAGCAGTACTTC.

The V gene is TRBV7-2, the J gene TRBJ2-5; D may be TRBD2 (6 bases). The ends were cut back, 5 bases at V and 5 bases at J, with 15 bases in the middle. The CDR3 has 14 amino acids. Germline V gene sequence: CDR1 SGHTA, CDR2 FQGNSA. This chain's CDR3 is CASSPTSSGETQYF. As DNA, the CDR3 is TGTGCCAGCAGCCCAACTAGCAGTGGGGAGACCCAGTACTTC. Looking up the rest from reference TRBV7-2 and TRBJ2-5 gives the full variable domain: GAGVSQSPSNKVTEKGKDVELRCDPISGHTALYWYRQSLGQGLEFLIYFQGNSAPDKSGLPSDRFSAERTGGSVSTLTIQRTQQEDSAVYLCASSPTSSGETQYFGPGTRLLVL.

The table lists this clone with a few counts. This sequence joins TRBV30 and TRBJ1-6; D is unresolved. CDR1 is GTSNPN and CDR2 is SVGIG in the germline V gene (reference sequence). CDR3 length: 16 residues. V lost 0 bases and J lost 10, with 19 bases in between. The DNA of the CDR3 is TGTGCCTGGAGTGTAACCCCCGTAGCGACCGGGTCACCCCTCCACTTT. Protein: CAWSVTPVATGSPLHF.

The CDR3 loop reads CASSPHRDRSSYGYTF. The CDR3 nucleotides are TGTGCCAGCAGCCCCCACCGGGACAGGTCTTCCTATGGCTACACCTTC. The chain employs TRBV7-8 and TRBJ1-2; 8 bases line up with TRBD1. Germline loops: CDR1 SGHVS, CDR2 FQNEAQ. This CDR3 spans 16 amino acids. Trimming cost V 5 bases and J 4 bases; bases outside gene matches: 12.

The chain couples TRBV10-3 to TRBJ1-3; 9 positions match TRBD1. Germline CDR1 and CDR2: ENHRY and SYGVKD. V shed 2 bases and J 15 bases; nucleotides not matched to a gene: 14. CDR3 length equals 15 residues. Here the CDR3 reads CAISEGASTGGETYF. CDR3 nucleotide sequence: TGTGCCATCAGTGAGGGGGCTTCTACAGGGGGCGAGACATATTTT.

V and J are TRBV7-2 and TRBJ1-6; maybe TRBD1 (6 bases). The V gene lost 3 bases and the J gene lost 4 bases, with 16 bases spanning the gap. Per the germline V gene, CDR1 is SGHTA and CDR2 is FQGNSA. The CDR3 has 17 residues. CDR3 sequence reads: CASSFQPNRAYNSPLHF. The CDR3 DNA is TGTGCCAGCAGCTTCCAACCAAACAGGGCATATAATTCACCCCTCCACTTT.

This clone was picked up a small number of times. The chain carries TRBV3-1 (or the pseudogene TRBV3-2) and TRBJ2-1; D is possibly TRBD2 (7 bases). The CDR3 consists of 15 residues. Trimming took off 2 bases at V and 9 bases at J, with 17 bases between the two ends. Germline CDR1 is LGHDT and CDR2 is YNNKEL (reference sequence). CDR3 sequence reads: CASSQLGGALREQFF. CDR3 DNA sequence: TGTGCCAGCAGCCAACTGGGGGGGGCCTTACGTGAGCAGTTCTTC.

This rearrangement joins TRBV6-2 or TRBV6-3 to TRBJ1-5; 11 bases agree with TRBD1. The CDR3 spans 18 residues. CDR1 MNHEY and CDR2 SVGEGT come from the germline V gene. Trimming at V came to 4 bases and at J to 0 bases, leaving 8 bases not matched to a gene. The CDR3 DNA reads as TGTGCCAGCAGTTGGGACCGGGACAGGGGGTCTAGCAATCAGCCCCAGCATTTT. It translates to CASSWDRDRGSSNQPQHF.

The CDR3 here is CASSLGRPYEQYF. The CDR3 nucleotides are TGTGCCAGCAGTTTGGGCAGACCCTACGAGCAGTACTTC. The gene calls are TRBV6-5 and TRBJ2-7; D call uncertain. Germline CDR1 is MNHEY and CDR2 is SVGAGI. The length of the CDR3 is 13 residues. V gave up 4 bases and J gave up 2 bases, with 9 bases separating them.

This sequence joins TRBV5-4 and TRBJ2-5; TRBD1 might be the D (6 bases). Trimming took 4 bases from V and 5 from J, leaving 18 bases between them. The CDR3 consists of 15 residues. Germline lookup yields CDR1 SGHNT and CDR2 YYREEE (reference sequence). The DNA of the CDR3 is TGTGCCAGCAGCCCCCGACAGGCCACGGAGGAGACCCAGTACTTC. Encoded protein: CASSPRQATEETQYF.

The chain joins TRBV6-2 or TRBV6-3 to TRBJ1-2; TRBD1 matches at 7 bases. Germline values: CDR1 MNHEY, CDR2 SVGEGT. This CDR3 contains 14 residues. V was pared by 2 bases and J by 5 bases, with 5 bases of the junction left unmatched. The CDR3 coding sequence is TGTGCCAGCAGTTACGACAGGGCGCGGTATGGCTACACCTTC. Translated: CASSYDRARYGYTF.

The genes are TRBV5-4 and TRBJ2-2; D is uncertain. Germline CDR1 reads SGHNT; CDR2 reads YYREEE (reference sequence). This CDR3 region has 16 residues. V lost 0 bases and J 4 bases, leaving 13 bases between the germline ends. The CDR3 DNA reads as TGTGCCAGCAGCTTGGGTGAAATGAGAAGCACCGGGGAGCTGTTTTTT. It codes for CASSLGEMRSTGELFF.

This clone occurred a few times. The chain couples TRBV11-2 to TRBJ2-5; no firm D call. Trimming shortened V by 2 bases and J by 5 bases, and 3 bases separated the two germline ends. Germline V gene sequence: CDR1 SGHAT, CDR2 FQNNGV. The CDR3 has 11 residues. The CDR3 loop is CASSLTETQYF. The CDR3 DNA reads TGTGCCAGCAGCTTAACTGAGACCCAGTACTTC.

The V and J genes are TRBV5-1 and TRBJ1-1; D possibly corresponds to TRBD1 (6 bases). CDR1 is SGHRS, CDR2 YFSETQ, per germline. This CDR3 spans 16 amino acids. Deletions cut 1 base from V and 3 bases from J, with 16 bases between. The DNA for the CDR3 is TGCGCCAGCAGCTTGTGGGCCAGGGGAAGGGACACTGAAGCTTTCTTT. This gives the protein CASSLWARGRDTEAFF.